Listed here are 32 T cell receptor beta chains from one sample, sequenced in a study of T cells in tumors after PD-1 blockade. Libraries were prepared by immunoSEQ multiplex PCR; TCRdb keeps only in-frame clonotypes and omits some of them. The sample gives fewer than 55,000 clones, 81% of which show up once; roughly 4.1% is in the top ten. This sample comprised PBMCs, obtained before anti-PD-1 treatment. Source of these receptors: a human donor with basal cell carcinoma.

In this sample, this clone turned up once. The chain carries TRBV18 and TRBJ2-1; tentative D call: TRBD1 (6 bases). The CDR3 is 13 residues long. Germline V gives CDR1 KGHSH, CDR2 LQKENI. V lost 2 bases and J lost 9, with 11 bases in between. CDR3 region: CASSPDRTVEQFF. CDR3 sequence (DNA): TGTGCCAGCTCACCAGATAGGACAGTTGAGCAGTTCTTC.

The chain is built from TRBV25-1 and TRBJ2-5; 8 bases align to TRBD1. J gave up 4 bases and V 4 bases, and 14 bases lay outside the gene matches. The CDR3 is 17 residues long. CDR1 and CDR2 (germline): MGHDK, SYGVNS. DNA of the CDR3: TGTGCCAGCAGTGCTACACCAAGGACAGGGATCAGAGAGACCCAGTACTTC. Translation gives CASSATPRTGIRETQYF.

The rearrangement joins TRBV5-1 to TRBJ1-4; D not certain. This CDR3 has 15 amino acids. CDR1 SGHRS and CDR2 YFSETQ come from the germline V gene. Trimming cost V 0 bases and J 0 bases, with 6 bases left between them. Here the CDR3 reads CASSLETATNEKLFF. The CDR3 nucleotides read TGCGCCAGCAGCTTGGAAACAGCAACTAATGAAAAACTGTTTTTT.

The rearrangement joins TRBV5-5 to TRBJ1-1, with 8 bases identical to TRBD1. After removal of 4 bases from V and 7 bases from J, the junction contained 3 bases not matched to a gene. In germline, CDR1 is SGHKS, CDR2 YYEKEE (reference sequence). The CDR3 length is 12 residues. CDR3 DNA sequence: TGTGCCAGCAGCAAAGACAGGGGTGAAGCTTTCTTT. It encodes CASSKDRGEAFF.

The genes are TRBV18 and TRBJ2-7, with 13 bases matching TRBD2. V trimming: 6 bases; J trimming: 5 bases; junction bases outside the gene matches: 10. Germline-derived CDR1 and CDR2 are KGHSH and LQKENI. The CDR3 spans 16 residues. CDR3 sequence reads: CASSRSELAGGDEQYF. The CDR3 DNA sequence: TGTGCCAGCTCCCGCTCAGAACTAGCGGGGGGGGACGAGCAGTACTTC.

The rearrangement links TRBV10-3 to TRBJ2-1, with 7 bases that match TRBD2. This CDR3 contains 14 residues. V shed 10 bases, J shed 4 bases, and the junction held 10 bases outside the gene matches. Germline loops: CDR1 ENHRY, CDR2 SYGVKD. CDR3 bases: TGTGCCACTGTAGCGGGTATTGGATACAATGAGCAGTTCTTC. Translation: CATVAGIGYNEQFF.

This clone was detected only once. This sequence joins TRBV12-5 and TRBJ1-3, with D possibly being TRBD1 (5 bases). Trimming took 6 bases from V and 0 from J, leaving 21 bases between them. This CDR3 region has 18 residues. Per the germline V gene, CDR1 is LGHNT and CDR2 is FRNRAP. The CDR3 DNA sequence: TGTGCTAGTGGCCCGCTTATGAATCGGGGCTACTCTGGAAACACCATATATTTT. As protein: CASGPLMNRGYSGNTIYF.

CDR3 DNA: TGTGCCAGCAGCGTGACTAGCGGGGGGCCTCTTCACACCGGGGAGCTGTTTTTT. Protein: CASSVTSGGPLHTGELFF. The J gene is TRBJ2-2, the V gene TRBV9, with 13 bases fitting TRBD2. Germline-derived CDR1 and CDR2 are SGDLS and YYNGEE. Trimming removed 2 bases from V and 3 bases from J; junction bases left unmatched: 7. CDR3 length equals 18 residues. Full variable domain (outside the CDR3, taken from reference TRBV9 and TRBJ2-2): DSGVTQTPKHLITATGQRVTLRCSPRSGDLSVYWYQQSLDQGLQFLIQYYNGEERAKGNILERFSAQQFPDLHSELNLSSLELGDSALYFCASSVTSGGPLHTGELFFGEGSRLTVL.

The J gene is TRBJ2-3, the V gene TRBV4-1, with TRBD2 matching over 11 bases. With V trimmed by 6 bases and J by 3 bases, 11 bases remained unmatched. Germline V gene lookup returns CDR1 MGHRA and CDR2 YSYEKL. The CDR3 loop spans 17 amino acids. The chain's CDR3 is CASRLSGGAGRTDTQYF. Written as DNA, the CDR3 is TGCGCCAGCAGACTTAGCGGGGGGGCAGGGCGGACAGATACGCAGTATTTT.

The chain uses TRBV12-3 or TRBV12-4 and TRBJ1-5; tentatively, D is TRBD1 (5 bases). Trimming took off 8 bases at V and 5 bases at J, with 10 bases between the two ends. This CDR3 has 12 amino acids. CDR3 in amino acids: CASADNYQPQHF. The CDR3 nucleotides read TGTGCCAGCGCGGACAATTATCAGCCCCAGCATTTT.

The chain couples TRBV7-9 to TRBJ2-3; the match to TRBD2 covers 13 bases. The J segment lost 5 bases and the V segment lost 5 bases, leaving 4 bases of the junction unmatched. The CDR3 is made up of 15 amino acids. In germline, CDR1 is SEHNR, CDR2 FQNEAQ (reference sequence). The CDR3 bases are TGTGCCAGCAGCATACGGACTAGCGGGGGAGATACGCAGTATTTT. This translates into CASSIRTSGGDTQYF. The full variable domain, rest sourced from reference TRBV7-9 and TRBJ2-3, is DTGVSQNPRHKITKRGQNVTFRCDPISEHNRLYWYRQTLGQGPEFLTYFQNEAQLEKSRLLSDRFSAERPKGSFSTLEIQRTEQGDSAMYLCASSIRTSGGDTQYFGPGTRLTVL.

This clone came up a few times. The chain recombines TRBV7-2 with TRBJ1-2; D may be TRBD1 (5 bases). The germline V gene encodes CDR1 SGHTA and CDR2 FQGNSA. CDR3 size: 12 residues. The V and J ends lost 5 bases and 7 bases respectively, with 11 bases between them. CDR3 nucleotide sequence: TGTGCCAGCAGCCCTGATGGGGGTGGCTACACCTTC. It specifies CASSPDGGGYTF.

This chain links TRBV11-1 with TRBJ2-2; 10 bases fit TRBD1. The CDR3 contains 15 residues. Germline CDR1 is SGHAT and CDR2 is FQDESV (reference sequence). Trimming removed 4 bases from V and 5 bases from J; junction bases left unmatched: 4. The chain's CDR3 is CASSSRTGGTGELFF. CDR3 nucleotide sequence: TGTGCCAGCAGCTCCCGGACAGGGGGGACCGGGGAGCTGTTTTTT.

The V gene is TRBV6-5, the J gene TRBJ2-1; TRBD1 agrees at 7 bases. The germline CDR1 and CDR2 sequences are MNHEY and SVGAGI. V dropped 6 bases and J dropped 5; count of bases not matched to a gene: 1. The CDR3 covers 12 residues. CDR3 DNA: TGTGCCAGCAGGACAGGGAACAATGAGCAGTTCTTC. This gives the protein CASRTGNNEQFF.

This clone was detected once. CDR3 DNA sequence: TGTGCCACCAGTGATCCAAAGCGGACAGGGCGAACTGAAGCTTTCTTT. Translating it yields CATSDPKRTGRTEAFF. The chain is built from TRBV24-1 and TRBJ1-1; 8 nucleotides match TRBD1. Germline lookup yields CDR1 KGHDR and CDR2 SFDVKD. There are 16 residues in the CDR3. Losses at the gene ends were 3 bases for V and 5 bases for J; bases not matched to a gene: 10.

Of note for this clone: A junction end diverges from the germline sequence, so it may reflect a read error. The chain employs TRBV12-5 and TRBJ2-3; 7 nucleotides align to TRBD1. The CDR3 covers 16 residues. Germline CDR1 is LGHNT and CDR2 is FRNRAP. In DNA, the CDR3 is TGTGCTAGTGATTTGGGGACAGTTTTTAGCACAGATACGCAGTATTTT. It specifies CASDLGTVFSTDTQYF.

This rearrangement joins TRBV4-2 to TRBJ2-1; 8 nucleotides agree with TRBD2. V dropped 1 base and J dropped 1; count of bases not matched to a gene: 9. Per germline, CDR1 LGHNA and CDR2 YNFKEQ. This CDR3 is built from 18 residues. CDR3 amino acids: CASSQGSASGLSYNEQFF. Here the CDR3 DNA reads TGTGCCAGCAGCCAAGGATCCGCTAGCGGGTTATCCTACAATGAGCAGTTCTTC.

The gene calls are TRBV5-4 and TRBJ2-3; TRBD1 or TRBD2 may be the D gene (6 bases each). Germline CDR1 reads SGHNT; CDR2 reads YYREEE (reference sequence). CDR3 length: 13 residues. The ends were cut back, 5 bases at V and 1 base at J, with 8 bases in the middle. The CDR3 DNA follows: TGTGCCAGCAGAAGGGGGGGCACAGATACGCAGTATTTT. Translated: CASRRGGTDTQYF.

The CDR3 reads CATSSVGLAGYNTQYF. Written as DNA, the CDR3 is TGTGCCACCAGTTCCGTTGGACTAGCGGGGTATAATACGCAGTATTTT. The gene calls are TRBV24-1 and TRBJ2-3; 12 positions match TRBD2. CDR1 is KGHDR and CDR2 is SFDVKD in the germline V gene. CDR3 length: 16 amino acids. V shed 6 bases, J shed 7 bases, and the junction held 10 bases outside the gene matches.

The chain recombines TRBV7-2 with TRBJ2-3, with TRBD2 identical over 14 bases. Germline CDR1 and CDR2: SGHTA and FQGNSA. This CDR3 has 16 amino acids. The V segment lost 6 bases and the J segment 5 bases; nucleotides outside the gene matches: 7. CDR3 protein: CASSHGTSGGEDTQYF. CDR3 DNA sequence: TGTGCCAGCAGTCACGGGACTAGCGGGGGAGAAGATACGCAGTATTTT. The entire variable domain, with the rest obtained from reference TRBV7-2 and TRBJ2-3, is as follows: GAGVSQSPSNKVTEKGKDVELRCDPISGHTALYWYRQSLGQGLEFLIYFQGNSAPDKSGLPSDRFSAERTGGSVSTLTIQRTQQEDSAVYLCASSHGTSGGEDTQYFGPGTRLTVL.

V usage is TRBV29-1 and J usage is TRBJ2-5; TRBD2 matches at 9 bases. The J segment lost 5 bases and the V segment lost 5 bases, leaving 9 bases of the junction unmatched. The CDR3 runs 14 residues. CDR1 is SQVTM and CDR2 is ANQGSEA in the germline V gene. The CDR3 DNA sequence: TGCAGCGTTCCTCTCCTAGCGGGGAGGGAGACCCAGTACTTC. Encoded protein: CSVPLLAGRETQYF.

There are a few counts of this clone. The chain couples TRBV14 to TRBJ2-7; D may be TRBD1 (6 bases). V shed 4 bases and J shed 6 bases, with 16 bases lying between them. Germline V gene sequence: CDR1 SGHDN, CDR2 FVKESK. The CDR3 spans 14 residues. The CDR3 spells CASSPTSYRVEQYF. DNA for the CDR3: TGTGCCAGCAGCCCAACTTCTTACAGGGTCGAGCAGTACTTC.

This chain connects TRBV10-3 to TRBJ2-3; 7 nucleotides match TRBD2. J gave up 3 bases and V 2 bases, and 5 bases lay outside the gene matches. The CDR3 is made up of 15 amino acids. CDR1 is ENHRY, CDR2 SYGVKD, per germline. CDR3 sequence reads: CAISERLAETDTQYF. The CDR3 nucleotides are TGTGCCATCAGTGAGAGGCTAGCGGAAACAGATACGCAGTATTTT.

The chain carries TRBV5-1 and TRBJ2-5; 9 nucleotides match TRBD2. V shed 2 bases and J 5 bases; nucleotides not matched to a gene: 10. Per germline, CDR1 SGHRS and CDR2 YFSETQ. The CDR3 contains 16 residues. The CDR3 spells CASSFSAGGPAETQYF. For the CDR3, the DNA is TGCGCCAGCAGCTTTTCGGCGGGGGGGCCTGCGGAGACCCAGTACTTC.

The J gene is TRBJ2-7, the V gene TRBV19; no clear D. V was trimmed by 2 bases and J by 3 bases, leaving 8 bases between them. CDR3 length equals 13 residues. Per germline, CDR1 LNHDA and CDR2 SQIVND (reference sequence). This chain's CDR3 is CASSISPDYEQYF. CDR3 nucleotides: TGTGCCAGTAGTATAAGTCCCGACTACGAGCAGTACTTC.

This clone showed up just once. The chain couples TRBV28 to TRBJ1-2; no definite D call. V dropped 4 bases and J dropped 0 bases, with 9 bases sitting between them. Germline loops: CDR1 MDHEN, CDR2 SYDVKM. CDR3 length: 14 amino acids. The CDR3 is CASSSPGANYGYTF. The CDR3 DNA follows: TGTGCCAGCAGTTCCCCCGGGGCTAACTATGGCTACACCTTC.

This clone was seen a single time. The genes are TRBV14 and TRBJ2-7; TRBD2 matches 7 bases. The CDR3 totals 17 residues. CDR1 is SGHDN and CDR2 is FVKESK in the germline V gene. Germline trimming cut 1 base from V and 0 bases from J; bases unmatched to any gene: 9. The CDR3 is CASSQATQLASSYEQYF. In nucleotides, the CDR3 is TGTGCCAGCAGCCAAGCAACCCAACTAGCGAGCTCCTACGAGCAGTACTTC.

CDR3 nucleotide sequence: TGCGCCAGCAGCCCCCTTGCGGGGAGTTACAATGAGCAGTTCTTC. This codes for CASSPLAGSYNEQFF. This chain connects TRBV5-1 to TRBJ2-1; possibly TRBD2 for D (6 bases). V gave up 4 bases and J gave up 4 bases, with 15 bases separating them. Germline CDR1 SGHRS, CDR2 YFSETQ. The CDR3 covers 15 residues.

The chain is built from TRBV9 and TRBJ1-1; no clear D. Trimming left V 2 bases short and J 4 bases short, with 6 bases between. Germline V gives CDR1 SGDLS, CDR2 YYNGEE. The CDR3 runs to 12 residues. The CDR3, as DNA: TGTGCCAGCAGCGTTATTCCCACTGAAGCTTTCTTT. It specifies CASSVIPTEAFF.

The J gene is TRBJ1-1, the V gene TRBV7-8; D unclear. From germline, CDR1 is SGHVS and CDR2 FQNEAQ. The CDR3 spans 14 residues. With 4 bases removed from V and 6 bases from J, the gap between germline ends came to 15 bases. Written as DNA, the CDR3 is TGTGCCAGCAGCTATAGGGTTGGGATCTCTGAAGCTTTCTTT. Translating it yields CASSYRVGISEAFF.

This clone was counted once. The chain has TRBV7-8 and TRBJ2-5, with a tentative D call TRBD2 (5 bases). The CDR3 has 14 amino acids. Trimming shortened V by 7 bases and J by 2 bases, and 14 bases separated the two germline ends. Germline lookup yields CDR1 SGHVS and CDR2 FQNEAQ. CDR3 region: CASTLTGVQETQYF. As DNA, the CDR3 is TGTGCCAGCACCCTAACCGGGGTTCAAGAGACCCAGTACTTC. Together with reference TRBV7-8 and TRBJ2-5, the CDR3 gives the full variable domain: GAGVSQSPRYKVAKRGQDVALRCDPISGHVSLFWYQQALGQGPEFLTYFQNEAQLDKSGLPSDRFFAERPEGSVSTLKIQRTQQEDSAVYLCASTLTGVQETQYFGPGTRLLVL.

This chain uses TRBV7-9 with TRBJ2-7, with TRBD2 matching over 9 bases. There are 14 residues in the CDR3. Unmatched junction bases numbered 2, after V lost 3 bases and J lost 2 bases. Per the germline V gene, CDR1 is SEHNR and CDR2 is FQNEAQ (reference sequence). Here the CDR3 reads CASSFSGGTYEQYF. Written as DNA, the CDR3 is TGTGCCAGCAGCTTTAGCGGGGGCACCTACGAGCAGTACTTC. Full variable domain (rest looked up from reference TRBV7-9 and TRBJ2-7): DTGVSQNPRHKITKRGQNVTFRCDPISEHNRLYWYRQTLGQGPEFLTYFQNEAQLEKSRLLSDRFSAERPKGSFSTLEIQRTEQGDSAMYLCASSFSGGTYEQYFGPGTRLTVT.